This entry lists 31 T cell receptor beta chains sequenced from one sample in a study of Ad26.COV2.S vaccination and SARS-CoV-2 variants (dated by TCRdb to the early 2020s). Library generation was performed with the immunoSEQ multiplex PCR assay. TCRdb holds this immuneACCESS table with in-frame rearrangements only. Some clones are missing; in checked studies, unresolved V genes explain under half, and the rest has no known cause. For this sample there are 450,000 to 550,000 clones; approximately 92% appear just once. The biggest ten clones account for approximately 2.5% of the sample. The treatment or condition label corresponds to: approximately 18 received Ad26.COV2.S at low or high dose, single or two shots; 5 received placebo; per-sample allocation not given. For vaccine and placebo recipients, repertoires were sequenced using samples collected on day 63 after the first injection. The starting material was peripheral blood, obtained in a trial of Ad26.COV2.S vaccine versus placebo. All receptors come from a person aged 18-65 years who received the Ad26.COV2.S COVID-19 vaccine or a placebo.

This clone was seen only once. This sequence joins TRBV5-8 and TRBJ1-6, with a tentative D call TRBD1 (5 bases). Trimming took 0 bases from V and 8 from J, leaving 12 bases between them. CDR1 is SGHTS, CDR2 YDEGEE, per germline. There are 15 residues in the CDR3. CDR3 in amino acids: CASSLGGRADSPLHF. CDR3 sequence (DNA): TGTGCCAGCAGCTTGGGGGGCAGGGCCGATTCACCCCTCCACTTT.

V and J are TRBV5-1 and TRBJ2-5; TRBD2 is a possible D gene (7 bases). Germline V CDR1 and CDR2: SGHRS, YFSETQ. Trimming took off 2 bases at V and 7 bases at J, with 12 bases between the two ends. The CDR3 runs to 13 residues. The CDR3 spells CASSFGGPGTQYF. In DNA form, the CDR3 reads TGCGCCAGCAGCTTCGGGGGGCCAGGGACCCAGTACTTC.

The rearrangement joins TRBV5-1 to TRBJ2-1; TRBD2 matches 7 bases. CDR3 length: 14 residues. The V segment lost 4 bases and the J segment 3 bases; nucleotides outside the gene matches: 4. Germline CDR1 is SGHRS and CDR2 is YFSETQ. The CDR3 here is CASSLAELYNEQFF. CDR3 in DNA: TGCGCCAGCAGCCTAGCGGAGCTCTACAATGAGCAGTTCTTC.

V and J are TRBV6-4 and TRBJ1-5; tentatively, D is TRBD1 (5 bases). The CDR3 is 15 residues long. Germline CDR1 MRHNA, CDR2 SNTAGT. Trimming removed 3 bases at V and 3 bases at J, with 12 bases between. This chain's CDR3 is CASSERGRNNQPQHF. The CDR3, as DNA: TGTGCCAGCAGTGAGAGGGGAAGAAACAATCAGCCCCAGCATTTT.

This CDR3 is CASSRGQAPNSPLHF. CDR3 bases: TGCGCCAGCAGCCGGGGACAGGCGCCAAATTCACCCCTCCACTTT. The chain combines TRBV4-3 with TRBJ1-6; 8 nucleotides match TRBD1. Looked up from germline, CDR1 is LGHNA and CDR2 is YSLEER. This CDR3 has 15 amino acids. J was trimmed by 7 bases and V by 4 bases; bases with no gene match: 6.

This chain joins TRBV28 and TRBJ2-5, with D maybe TRBD2 (6 bases). Germline CDR1 is MDHEN and CDR2 is SYDVKM. This CDR3 is built from 14 residues. V was shortened by 7 bases and J by 5 bases, with 17 bases between the two germline ends. This CDR3 is CASTVSGVRETQYF. The DNA for the CDR3 is TGTGCCAGCACGGTTTCGGGGGTTAGGGAGACCCAGTACTTC.

This chain links TRBV5-1 with TRBJ1-1; D may be TRBD1 (6 bases). Trimming pared 3 bases from V and 4 bases from J, leaving 16 bases between. This CDR3 region has 15 residues. CDR1 SGHRS and CDR2 YFSETQ come from the germline V gene. The CDR3, as DNA: TGCGCCAGCAGCTACGCCGGGACAAGAGGCACTGAAGCTTTCTTT. Its translation: CASSYAGTRGTEAFF.

The rearrangement uses TRBV14 and TRBJ1-1; D might be TRBD1 (5 bases). Germline loops: CDR1 SGHDN, CDR2 FVKESK. The CDR3 is 16 amino acids. V was trimmed by 0 bases and J by 0 bases, leaving 11 bases between them. CDR3 bases: TGTGCCAGCAGCCAAGACGGCGGGACGGTGAACACTGAAGCTTTCTTT. This translates into CASSQDGGTVNTEAFF. Looking up the rest from reference TRBV14 and TRBJ1-1 gives the full variable domain: EAGVTQFPSHSVIEKGQTVTLRCDPISGHDNLYWYRRVMGKEIKFLLHFVKESKQDESGMPNNRFLAERTGGTYSTLKVQPAELEDSGVYFCASSQDGGTVNTEAFFGQGTRLTVV.

The rearrangement joins TRBV5-1 to TRBJ1-4; D is undetermined. The CDR3 is made up of 14 amino acids. Germline lookup yields CDR1 SGHRS and CDR2 YFSETQ. With 0 bases removed from V and 4 bases from J, the gap between germline ends came to 7 bases. CDR3 bases: TGCGCCAGCAGCTTGGGGACGGTTAATGAAAAACTGTTTTTT. Protein: CASSLGTVNEKLFF.

About this clone: At one boundary the junction diverges from the germline segment, which might be a read error. V gene TRBV10-1 combines with J gene TRBJ2-4, with TRBD2 matching over 9 bases. The CDR3 is 14 residues long. The germline CDR1 and CDR2 sequences are WNHNN and SYGVQD (reference sequence). CDR3 coding DNA: TGCGCCAGCAGTCAGGGACTAGCCGAAAACATTCAGTACTTC. Translation gives CASSQGLAENIQYF.

The V and J genes are TRBV6-1 and TRBJ2-5; maybe TRBD2 (7 bases). This CDR3 region has 17 residues. Germline assignment: CDR1 MNHNS and CDR2 SASEGT. V dropped 2 bases and J dropped 12 bases, with 28 bases sitting between them. CDR3 sequence: CASSESFGGAGPLHEYF. The CDR3 region has the DNA TGTGCCAGCAGTGAAAGTTTTGGGGGGGCAGGGCCACTACACGAGTACTTC.

The V and J genes are TRBV15 and TRBJ2-3, with 10 positions matching TRBD1. V trimming: 5 bases; J trimming: 3 bases; junction bases outside the gene matches: 5. The CDR3 has 15 amino acids. Germline V gene sequence: CDR1 LNHNV, CDR2 YYDKDF (reference sequence). CDR3 amino acids: CATSPRDRGTDTQYF. The CDR3 DNA sequence: TGTGCCACCAGCCCTCGGGACAGGGGAACAGATACGCAGTATTTT. Based on the CDR3 plus reference TRBV15 and TRBJ2-3, the full variable domain is DAMVIQNPRYQVTQFGKPVTLSCSQTLNHNVMYWYQQKSSQAPKLLFHYYDKDFNNEADTPDNFQSRRPNTSFCFLDIRSPGLGDTAMYLCATSPRDRGTDTQYFGPGTRLTVL.

The V and J genes are TRBV9 and TRBJ2-5; D gene uncertain. CDR3 length: 14 residues. From germline, CDR1 is SGDLS and CDR2 YYNGEE. Trimming cost V 1 base and J 2 bases, with 9 bases left between them. As DNA, the CDR3 is TGTGCCAGCAGCGTATCGGTGTTTCAAGAGACCCAGTACTTC. This sequence encodes CASSVSVFQETQYF.

This chain connects TRBV9 to TRBJ2-5; 8 bases align to TRBD2. This CDR3 contains 13 residues. V was pared by 4 bases and J by 5 bases, with 4 bases of the junction left unmatched. Germline V gene lookup returns CDR1 SGDLS and CDR2 YYNGEE. The DNA for the CDR3 is TGTGCCAGCAGCCGACTAGCGAGCGAGACCCAGTACTTC. Translating it yields CASSRLASETQYF. Full variable domain (rest looked up from reference TRBV9 and TRBJ2-5): DSGVTQTPKHLITATGQRVTLRCSPRSGDLSVYWYQQSLDQGLQFLIQYYNGEERAKGNILERFSAQQFPDLHSELNLSSLELGDSALYFCASSRLASETQYFGPGTRLLVL.

This chain joins TRBV4-3 and TRBJ2-3, with D hard to call. The V and J ends lost 1 base and 8 bases respectively, with 22 bases between them. CDR3 length equals 17 residues. Germline values: CDR1 LGHNA, CDR2 YSLEER. The DNA for the CDR3 is TGCGCCAGCAGCCAAGTTCTCGACCTGACATTAGGTGGTACGCAGTATTTT. The encoded protein is CASSQVLDLTLGGTQYF.

V gene TRBV11-2 combines with J gene TRBJ2-2; unclear D gene. The V gene's germline CDR1 is SGHAT and CDR2 FQNNGV. CDR3 length: 13 amino acids. Trimming left V 10 bases short and J 0 bases short, with 9 bases between. The CDR3 DNA is TGTGCCACCTCAAAAACGAACACCGGGGAGCTGTTTTTT. Encoded protein: CATSKTNTGELFF.

This clone was observed a few times. This chain links TRBV6-5 with TRBJ2-7, with D possibly being TRBD1 or TRBD2 (5 bases each). CDR1 is MNHEY, CDR2 SVGAGI, per germline. This CDR3 has 12 amino acids. The germline V and J ends were trimmed by 6 bases and 5 bases, with 11 bases remaining between them. The CDR3 bases are TGTGCCAGCAGCGAGAGGGGCAACGAGCAGTACTTC. Amino acids: CASSERGNEQYF.

V and J are TRBV6-6 and TRBJ1-5; D is possibly TRBD1 (5 bases). The V end was cut by 7 bases, the J end by 7 bases, with 17 bases between. The CDR3 consists of 14 residues. Germline V gene lookup returns CDR1 MNHNY and CDR2 SVGAGI (reference sequence). The CDR3 DNA reads as TGTGCCAGCACCTCAGTGGGGGATAGGCAGCCCCAGCATTTT. Amino acid sequence: CASTSVGDRQPQHF.

This clone occurred once. The chain carries TRBV18 and TRBJ2-1; tentative D call: TRBD1 (5 bases). Germline-derived CDR1 and CDR2 are KGHSH and LQKENI. The CDR3 totals 15 residues. The ends were cut back, 2 bases at V and 4 bases at J, with 12 bases in the middle. The DNA of the CDR3 is TGTGCCAGCTCACCAAAAGTAGGGGCATACAATGAGCAGTTCTTC. It codes for CASSPKVGAYNEQFF.

The chain couples TRBV9 to TRBJ2-1; D may correspond to TRBD1 or TRBD2 (5 bases each). Germline loops: CDR1 SGDLS, CDR2 YYNGEE. CDR3 length equals 17 residues. Trimming pared 3 bases from V and 10 bases from J, leaving 26 bases between. The CDR3 here is CASSEDRTPEPYREQFF. Written as DNA, the CDR3 is TGTGCCAGCAGCGAGGATAGGACTCCCGAACCTTACAGGGAGCAGTTCTTC.

V and J are TRBV9 and TRBJ2-3, with a possible D match to TRBD1 (6 bases). Trimming removed 3 bases from V and 2 bases from J, with 13 bases in between. CDR1 and CDR2 (germline): SGDLS, YYNGEE. CDR3 length: 15 residues. The CDR3 spells CASSAGTGTTDTQYF. The CDR3 DNA follows: TGTGCCAGCAGCGCGGGAACAGGGACCACAGATACGCAGTATTTT.

The CDR3 sequence: CASSPRPIGPQETQYF. CDR3 DNA: TGTGCCAGCAGCCCTCGTCCTATCGGACCCCAGGAGACCCAGTACTTC. V and J are TRBV5-5 and TRBJ2-5; D not certain. Per germline, CDR1 SGHKS and CDR2 YYEKEE (reference sequence). The V end was cut by 4 bases, the J end by 5 bases, with 21 bases between. This CDR3 region has 16 residues.

The V call is TRBV5-1, the J call TRBJ2-1, with 7 bases lining up with TRBD2. The CDR3 extends over 12 amino acids. The germline CDR1 and CDR2 sequences are SGHRS and YFSETQ. The CDR3 sequence is CVSRGRGNEQFF. As DNA, the CDR3 is TGCGTCTCGCGGGGGAGGGGCAATGAGCAGTTCTTC.

This chain joins TRBV7-8 and TRBJ1-3, with D possibly being TRBD1 (5 bases). Germline V lookup: CDR1 SGHVS, CDR2 FQNEAQ. The CDR3 length is 13 residues. V was clipped by 1 base and J by 5 bases, with 6 bases between them. The CDR3 loop reads CASSLDRRNTIYF. CDR3 sequence (DNA): TGTGCCAGCAGCTTAGACAGGAGAAACACCATATATTTT. Using reference TRBV7-8 and TRBJ1-3 for the parts outside the CDR3, the full variable domain is GAGVSQSPRYKVAKRGQDVALRCDPISGHVSLFWYQQALGQGPEFLTYFQNEAQLDKSGLPSDRFFAERPEGSVSTLKIQRTQQEDSAVYLCASSLDRRNTIYFGEGSWLTVV.

The chain's CDR3 is CASSQEAGEKETQYF. The CDR3 region has the DNA TGCGCCAGCAGCCAAGAGGCGGGGGAAAAAGAGACCCAGTACTTC. The rearrangement uses TRBV4-3 and TRBJ2-5; 7 bases match TRBD2. Trimming took 0 bases from V and 3 from J; bases not matched to a gene: 4. Germline V gene lookup returns CDR1 LGHNA and CDR2 YSLEER. CDR3 size: 15 residues.

The chain links TRBV2 to TRBJ2-1, with D perhaps being TRBD1 or TRBD2 (5 bases each). V was shortened by 5 bases and J by 3 bases, with 11 bases between the two germline ends. Germline V gene sequence: CDR1 SNHLY, CDR2 FYNNEI. This CDR3 has 14 amino acids. CDR3 residues: CASSPQGRYNEQFF. In nucleotides, the CDR3 is TGTGCCAGCAGTCCGCAGGGACGCTACAATGAGCAGTTCTTC.

The DNA for the CDR3 is TGTGCCAGTGGTGTCGAACTCAGGTCACCCCTCCACTTT. Translating it yields CASGVELRSPLHF. The chain joins TRBV19 to TRBJ1-6; D ambiguous. Trimming left V 8 bases short and J 10 bases short, with 15 bases between. This CDR3 has 13 amino acids. The germline V gene has CDR1 LNHDA and CDR2 SQIVND (reference sequence). Complete variable domain (other parts from reference TRBV19 and TRBJ1-6): DGGITQSPKYLFRKEGQNVTLSCEQNLNHDAMYWYRQDPGQGLRLIYYSQIVNDFQKGDIAEGYSVSREKKESFPLTVTSAQKNPTAFYLCASGVELRSPLHFGNGTRLTVT.

V gene TRBV3-1 (or the pseudogene TRBV3-2) combines with J gene TRBJ2-1; D unresolved. The CDR3 loop spans 14 amino acids. V lost 8 bases and J lost 7, with 18 bases in between. CDR1 and CDR2 from the germline V gene are LGHDT and YNNKEL (reference sequence). CDR3 in DNA: TGTGCCAGCTCTCCTCCGACCGGTTTTAATGAGCAGTTCTTC. It yields the protein CASSPPTGFNEQFF.

This chain uses TRBV11-3 with TRBJ2-5; D possibly corresponds to TRBD1 (6 bases). Trimming removed 5 bases at V and 3 bases at J, with 16 bases between. The germline gives CDR1 SGHNT, CDR2 YENEEA. The CDR3 is made up of 15 amino acids. CDR3 DNA sequence: TGTGCCAGCAGCCTAATGACAGGAGCTGAAGAGACCCAGTACTTC. As protein: CASSLMTGAEETQYF.

CDR3 nucleotide sequence: TGTGCCAGCGTTTGGGGGGCTGGAAACACCATATATTTT. Protein: CASVWGAGNTIYF. The chain is built from TRBV28 and TRBJ1-3, with D perhaps TRBD1 (5 bases). This CDR3 region has 13 residues. Per the germline V gene, CDR1 is MDHEN and CDR2 is SYDVKM. V was trimmed by 8 bases and J by 2 bases, leaving 10 bases between them.

The chain recombines TRBV9 with TRBJ1-2; D gene unclear. Germline lookup yields CDR1 SGDLS and CDR2 YYNGEE. This CDR3 is 13 amino acids long. Between the trimmed V and J ends, which lost 0 bases and 1 base, there was a span of 4 bases. CDR3 loop: CASSVEDNYGYTF. The CDR3 region has the DNA TGTGCCAGCAGCGTAGAAGATAACTATGGCTACACCTTC. The entire variable domain, with the rest obtained from reference TRBV9 and TRBJ1-2, is as follows: DSGVTQTPKHLITATGQRVTLRCSPRSGDLSVYWYQQSLDQGLQFLIQYYNGEERAKGNILERFSAQQFPDLHSELNLSSLELGDSALYFCASSVEDNYGYTFGSGTRLTVV.